The 7 T cell receptor beta chains below were found in one sample sequenced in a study of T cell changes during pregnancy in multiple sclerosis. Assay: immunoSEQ multiplex PCR; the TCRdb copy retains only in-frame clones and omits some. The repertoire holds under 80,000 clones, around 90% seen once, with more than 1.5% in the top ten. The sequencing here drew on peripheral blood, taken in the first trimester of pregnancy. Receptor source: a female donor with multiple sclerosis, enrolled in a pregnancy study.

This chain links TRBV2 with TRBJ1-3, with D possibly being TRBD1 (5 bases). CDR3 length: 16 residues. Between the trimmed V and J ends, which lost 1 base and 1 base, there was a span of 11 bases. In germline, CDR1 is SNHLY, CDR2 FYNNEI. CDR3: CASSEEAGKSGNTIYF. The CDR3, as DNA: TGTGCCAGCAGTGAAGAGGCAGGGAAGTCTGGAAACACCATATATTTT.

CDR3 protein: CASNRRTGGTDTQYF. In nucleotides, the CDR3 is TGTGCCAGCAACCGACGGACAGGGGGCACAGATACGCAGTATTTT. V usage is TRBV9 and J usage is TRBJ2-3; 9 nucleotides agree with TRBD1. Germline CDR1 is SGDLS and CDR2 is YYNGEE. This CDR3 contains 15 residues. V lost 6 bases and J lost 1; bases outside the gene matches: 6.

J is TRBJ2-1 and V is TRBV12-5, with TRBD2 matching 8 bases. This CDR3 region has 13 residues. The junction had 2 bases not matched to a gene; V was cut back by 6 bases and J by 4 bases. Per germline, CDR1 LGHNT and CDR2 FRNRAP. CDR3 DNA: TGTGCTAGTGGGACTAGCGCGTACAATGAGCAGTTCTTC. Translation gives CASGTSAYNEQFF.

The V and J genes are TRBV27 and TRBJ2-1; TRBD2 matches 8 bases. The CDR3 covers 19 residues. The V gene end was trimmed by 5 bases and the J gene end by 0 bases; junction bases not matched to a gene: 15. CDR1 is MNHEY and CDR2 is SMNVEV in the germline V gene (reference sequence). CDR3 nucleotide sequence: TGTGCCAGCAGTCGAACCGGGACTAGAACCTCGAGCTCCTACAATGAGCAGTTCTTC. The encoded protein is CASSRTGTRTSSSYNEQFF.

The chain joins TRBV29-1 to TRBJ2-1; maybe TRBD1 (6 bases). The CDR3 runs 15 residues. Germline loops: CDR1 SQVTM, CDR2 ANQGSEA. Trimming took off 2 bases at V and 9 bases at J, with 20 bases between the two ends. This CDR3 reads CSVERGGFKRGEQFF. The CDR3 DNA follows: TGCAGCGTTGAACGAGGGGGTTTTAAGCGCGGTGAGCAGTTCTTC.

The chain couples TRBV5-6 to TRBJ1-2; TRBD1 agrees at 7 bases. The ends lost 4 bases at V and 0 bases at J; junction bases unmatched: 3. CDR1 and CDR2 from the germline V gene are SGHDT and YYEEEE. This CDR3 contains 14 residues. CDR3 nucleotides: TGTGCCAGCAGCGTCGGGACAGCTAACTATGGCTACACCTTC. This translates into CASSVGTANYGYTF. The full variable domain, rest sourced from reference TRBV5-6 and TRBJ1-2, is DAGVTQSPTHLIKTRGQQVTLRCSPKSGHDTVSWYQQALGQGPQFIFQYYEEEERQRGNFPDRFSGHQFPNYSSELNVNALLLGDSALYLCASSVGTANYGYTFGSGTRLTVV.

V gene TRBV5-1 combines with J gene TRBJ2-7, with TRBD1 as a possible D gene (6 bases). The V and J ends lost 3 bases and 4 bases respectively, with 17 bases between them. Germline lookup yields CDR1 SGHRS and CDR2 YFSETQ. This CDR3 contains 15 residues. The chain's CDR3 is CASSSQGKGLYEQYF. The CDR3 DNA follows: TGCGCCAGCAGCTCGCAGGGGAAAGGTCTGTACGAGCAGTACTTC.